These T cell receptor beta chains were read from a single sample in a study of shared clonotypes between healthy human individuals. Sequenced by immunoSEQ multiplex PCR; TCRdb stores in-frame clones only, minus some. The sample consists of 2 million to 2.5 million clones, around 95% of them appearing once. The specimen was naive CD4+ T cells sorted from blood. Every receptor here comes from a man between 18 and 35 years old in good health. Each CDR3 is given with its conserved first and last residue. The order of the fields is CDR3 DNA, CDR3 protein, clone size, D gene, V gene, J gene. D genes are given only for firm matches. A clone size is listed for some rows: how often the clone was seen (once, few, many), or a class if it is expanded.

cdr3_nt: TGTGCCAGCAGTTATGGGCAGGCCACCTACAATGAGCAGTTCTTC
cdr3_aa: CASSYGQATYNEQFF
clone_size: .
d_call: .
v_call: TRBV6-5
j_call: TRBJ2-1

cdr3_nt: TGTGCCAGCAGTTTCGGGGGGAGCAATCAGCCCCAGCATTTT
cdr3_aa: CASSFGGSNQPQHF
clone_size: .
d_call: .
v_call: TRBV27
j_call: TRBJ1-5

cdr3_nt: TGTGCCAGCAGCAAAGCGCAAGGACTAGCGGGGGGGCGGATGGGCTACAATGAGCAGTTCTTC
cdr3_aa: CASSKAQGLAGGRMGYNEQFF
clone_size: .
d_call: .
v_call: TRBV21-1
j_call: TRBJ2-1

cdr3_nt: TGTGCCAGCAGTTACTGGGGGGCGGACACTGAAGCTTTCTTT
cdr3_aa: CASSYWGADTEAFF
clone_size: .
d_call: .
v_call: TRBV6-5
j_call: TRBJ1-1

cdr3_nt: TGTGCCAGCAGTGCGGAATCCTCTGGAAACACCATATATTTT
cdr3_aa: CASSAESSGNTIYF
clone_size: .
d_call: .
v_call: TRBV2
j_call: TRBJ1-3

cdr3_nt: TGTGCCAGCAGCCCTCAAGGGGAGCAGTACTTC
cdr3_aa: CASSPQGEQYF
clone_size: .
d_call: .
v_call: TRBV11-2
j_call: TRBJ2-7

cdr3_nt: TGCGCCAGCAGCCAAGAAGCCCAGACCTACCAAGAGACCCAGTACTTC
cdr3_aa: CASSQEAQTYQETQYF
clone_size: .
d_call: .
v_call: TRBV4-1
j_call: TRBJ2-5

cdr3_nt: TGTGCCAGCAATCGGGACAGCACAGATACGCAGTATTTT
cdr3_aa: CASNRDSTDTQYF
clone_size: .
d_call: .
v_call: TRBV2
j_call: TRBJ2-3

cdr3_nt: TGCGCCAGCAGCCGATCCCGGGAAATGGCCTACGAGCAGTACTTC
cdr3_aa: CASSRSREMAYEQYF
clone_size: once
d_call: .
v_call: TRBV5-1
j_call: TRBJ2-7

cdr3_nt: TGCGCCAGCAGCTTGGAGCCGGAAAATCAGCCCCAGCATTTT
cdr3_aa: CASSLEPENQPQHF
clone_size: .
d_call: .
v_call: TRBV5-1
j_call: TRBJ1-5

cdr3_nt: TGTGCCAGCAGTTATCGAGGTGAGCAGTACTTC
cdr3_aa: CASSYRGEQYF
clone_size: .
d_call: .
v_call: TRBV6-5
j_call: TRBJ2-7

cdr3_nt: TGTGCCAGCGGGGGGAGGGCTGAAGCTTTCTTT
cdr3_aa: CASGGRAEAFF
clone_size: .
d_call: .
v_call: TRBV6-5
j_call: TRBJ1-1

cdr3_nt: TGTGCCAGCACCTACGGGATCCCGAACACCGGGGAGCTGTTTTTT
cdr3_aa: CASTYGIPNTGELFF
clone_size: .
d_call: .
v_call: TRBV2
j_call: TRBJ2-2

cdr3_nt: TGTGCCAGCAGCGTAGGAGGGGACAGATTAAACATTCAGTACTTC
cdr3_aa: CASSVGGDRLNIQYF
clone_size: .
d_call: TRBD1
v_call: TRBV9
j_call: TRBJ2-4